This T cell receptor (beta chain) was captured by sequencing in a study of a mutant IDH1 vaccine in newly diagnosed glioma. Study background: Across weeks 1, 3, 5, 7, 11, 15, 19 and 23, patients received a vaccination each time, eight in all.

Germline assignment: CDR1 SGHTA and CDR2 FQGNSA. Trimming took 5 bases from V and 6 from J, leaving 20 bases between them. This CDR3 contains 15 residues. TCRdb's copy holds only in-frame clones and misses some; the assay was immunoSEQ multiplex PCR. The sample yields 100,000 to 150,000 clones, roughly 78% seen once. Comment on this clone: Its matching antigen is unknown.

Time point given: week 11, during vaccination. All doses held 300 ug of mutant IDH1 20-mer peptide, with topical imiquimod. The donor cohort comprised cases of new WHO grade 3 or 4 IDH1-mutant, ATRX-lost astrocytoma. J is TRBJ2-7 and V is TRBV7-2, with D unclear. This sequence originates from a man aged 35 to 55 with glioma. This specimen consisted of PBMCs, obtained from a glioma patient whose treatment included an IDH1 peptide vaccine. The CDR3 DNA sequence: TGTGCCAGCAGCCCCCACCCCGTCCCGACGGTCGAGCAGTACTTC. Translating gives CASSPHPVPTVEQYF.